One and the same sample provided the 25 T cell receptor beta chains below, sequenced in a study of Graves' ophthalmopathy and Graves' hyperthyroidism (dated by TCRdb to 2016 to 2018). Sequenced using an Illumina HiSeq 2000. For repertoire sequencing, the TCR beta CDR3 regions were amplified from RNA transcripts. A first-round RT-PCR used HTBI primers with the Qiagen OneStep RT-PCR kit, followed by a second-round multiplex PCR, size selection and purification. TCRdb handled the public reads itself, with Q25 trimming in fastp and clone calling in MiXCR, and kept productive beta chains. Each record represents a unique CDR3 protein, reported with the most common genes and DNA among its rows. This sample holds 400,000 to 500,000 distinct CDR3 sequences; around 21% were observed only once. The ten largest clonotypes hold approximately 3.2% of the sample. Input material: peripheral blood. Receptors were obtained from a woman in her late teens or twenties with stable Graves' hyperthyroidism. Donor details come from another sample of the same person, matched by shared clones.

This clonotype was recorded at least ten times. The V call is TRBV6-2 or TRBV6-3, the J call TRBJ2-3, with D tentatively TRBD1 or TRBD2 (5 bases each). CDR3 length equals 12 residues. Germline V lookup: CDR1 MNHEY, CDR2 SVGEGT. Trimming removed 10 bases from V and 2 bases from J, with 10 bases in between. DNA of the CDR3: TGTGCCACCGGGACGGCCACAGATACGCAGTATTTT. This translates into CATGTATDTQYF.

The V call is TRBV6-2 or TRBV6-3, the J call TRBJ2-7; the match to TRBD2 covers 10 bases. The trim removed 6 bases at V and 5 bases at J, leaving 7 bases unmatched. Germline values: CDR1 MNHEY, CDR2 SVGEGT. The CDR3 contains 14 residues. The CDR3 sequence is CASRESGGAHEQYF. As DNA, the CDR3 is TGTGCCAGCAGGGAAAGCGGGGGGGCCCACGAGCAGTACTTC.

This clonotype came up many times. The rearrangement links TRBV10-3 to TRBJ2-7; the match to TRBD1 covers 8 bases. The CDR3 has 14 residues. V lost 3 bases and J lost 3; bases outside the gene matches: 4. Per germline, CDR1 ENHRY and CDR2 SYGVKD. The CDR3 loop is CAISDSDRGYEQYF. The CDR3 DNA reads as TGTGCCATCAGTGATAGTGACAGGGGCTACGAGCAGTACTTC.

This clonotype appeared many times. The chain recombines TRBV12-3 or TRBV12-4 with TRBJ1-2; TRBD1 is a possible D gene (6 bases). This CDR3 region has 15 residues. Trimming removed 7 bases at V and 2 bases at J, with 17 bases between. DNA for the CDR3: TGTGCCAGCACCCTGACAGGCGGGGGAAACTATGGCTACACCTTC. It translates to CASTLTGGGNYGYTF.

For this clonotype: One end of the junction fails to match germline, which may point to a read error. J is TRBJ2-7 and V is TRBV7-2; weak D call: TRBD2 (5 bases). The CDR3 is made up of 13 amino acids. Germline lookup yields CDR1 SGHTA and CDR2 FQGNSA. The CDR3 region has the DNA TGTGCCAACAGCGGACGGAAACTCTACGAGCAGTACTTC. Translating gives CANSGRKLYEQYF.

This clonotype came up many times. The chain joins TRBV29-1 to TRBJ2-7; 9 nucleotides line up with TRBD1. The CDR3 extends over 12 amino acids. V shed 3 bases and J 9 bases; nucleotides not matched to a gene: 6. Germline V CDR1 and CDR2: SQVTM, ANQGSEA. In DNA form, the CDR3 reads TGCAGCGTTGAGGGACAGGGAGGCGGGCAGTACTTC. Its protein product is CSVEGQGGGQYF.

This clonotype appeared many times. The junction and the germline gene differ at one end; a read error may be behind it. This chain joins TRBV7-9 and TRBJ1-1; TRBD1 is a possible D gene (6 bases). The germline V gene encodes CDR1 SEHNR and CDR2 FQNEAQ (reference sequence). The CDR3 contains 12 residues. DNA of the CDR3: TGTGCCACCGGACAGCCAAACACTGAAGCTTCCTTT. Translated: CATGQPNTEASF.

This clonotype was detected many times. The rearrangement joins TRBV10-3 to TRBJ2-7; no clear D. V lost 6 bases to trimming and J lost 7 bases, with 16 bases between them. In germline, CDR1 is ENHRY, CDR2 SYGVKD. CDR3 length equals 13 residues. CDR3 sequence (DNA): TGTGCCATCAGGGCAACATATTTATTTGAGCAGTACTTC. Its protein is CAIRATYLFEQYF.

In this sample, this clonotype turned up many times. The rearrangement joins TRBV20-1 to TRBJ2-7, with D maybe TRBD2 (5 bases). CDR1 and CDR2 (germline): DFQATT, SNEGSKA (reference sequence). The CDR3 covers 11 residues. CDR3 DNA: TGCAGCGGGATTTGGTCCTACGAGCAGTACTTC. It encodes CSGIWSYEQYF.

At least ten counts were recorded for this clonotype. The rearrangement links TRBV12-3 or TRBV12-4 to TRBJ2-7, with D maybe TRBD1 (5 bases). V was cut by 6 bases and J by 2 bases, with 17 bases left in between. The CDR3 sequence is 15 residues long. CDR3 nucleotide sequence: TGTGCCAGCAGATTGACAGCACAAAAACCCTACGAGCAGTACTTC. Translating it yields CASRLTAQKPYEQYF.

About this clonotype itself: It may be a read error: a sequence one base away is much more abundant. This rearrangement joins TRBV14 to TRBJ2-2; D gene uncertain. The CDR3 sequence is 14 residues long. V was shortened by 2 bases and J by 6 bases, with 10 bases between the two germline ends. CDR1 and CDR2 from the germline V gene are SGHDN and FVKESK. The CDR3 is CASSQNMGSGELFF. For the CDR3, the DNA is TGTGCCAGCAGCCAAAATATGGGGTCCGGGGAGCTGTTTTTT.

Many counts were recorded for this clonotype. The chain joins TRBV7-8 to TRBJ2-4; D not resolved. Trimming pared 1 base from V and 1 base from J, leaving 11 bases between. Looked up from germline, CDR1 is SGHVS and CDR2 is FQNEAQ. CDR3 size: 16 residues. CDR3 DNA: TGTGCCAGCAGCTTAGAGTGGCTAGGGGCCAAAAACATTCAGTACTTC. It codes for CASSLEWLGAKNIQYF.

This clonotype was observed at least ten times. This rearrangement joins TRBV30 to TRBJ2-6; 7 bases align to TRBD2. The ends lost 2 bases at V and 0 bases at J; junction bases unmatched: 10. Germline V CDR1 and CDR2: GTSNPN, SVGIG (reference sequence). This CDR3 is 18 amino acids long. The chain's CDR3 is CAWSREGGPSSGANVLTF. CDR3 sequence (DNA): TGTGCCTGGAGTAGGGAGGGAGGCCCTTCCTCTGGGGCCAACGTCCTGACTTTC.

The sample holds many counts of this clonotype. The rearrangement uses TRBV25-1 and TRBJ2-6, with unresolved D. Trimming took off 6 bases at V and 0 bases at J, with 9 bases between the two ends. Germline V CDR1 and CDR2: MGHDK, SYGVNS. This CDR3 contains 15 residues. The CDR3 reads CASSPSPSGANVLTF. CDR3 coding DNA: TGTGCCAGCAGCCCAAGCCCCTCTGGGGCCAACGTCCTGACTTTC.

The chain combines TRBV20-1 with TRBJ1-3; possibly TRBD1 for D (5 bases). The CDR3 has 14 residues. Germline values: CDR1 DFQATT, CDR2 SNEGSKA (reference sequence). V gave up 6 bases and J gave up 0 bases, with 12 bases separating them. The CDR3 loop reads CSAGDSSSGNTIYF. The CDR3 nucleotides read TGCAGTGCGGGGGACTCCAGCTCTGGAAACACCATATATTTT.

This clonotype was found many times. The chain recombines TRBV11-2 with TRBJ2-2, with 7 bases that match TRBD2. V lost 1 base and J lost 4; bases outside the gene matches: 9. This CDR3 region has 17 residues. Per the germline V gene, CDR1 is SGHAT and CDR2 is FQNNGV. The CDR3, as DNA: TGTGCCAGCAGCTTAGGATGGCGGGGAGGGAGCACCGGGGAGCTGTTTTTT. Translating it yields CASSLGWRGGSTGELFF.

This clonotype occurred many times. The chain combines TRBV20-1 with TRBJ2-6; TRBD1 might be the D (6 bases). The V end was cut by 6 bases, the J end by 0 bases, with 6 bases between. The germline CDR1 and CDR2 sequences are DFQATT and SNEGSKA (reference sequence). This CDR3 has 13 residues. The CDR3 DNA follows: TGCAGTGCGGACAGCTCTGGGGCCAACGTCCTGACTTTC. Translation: CSADSSGANVLTF.

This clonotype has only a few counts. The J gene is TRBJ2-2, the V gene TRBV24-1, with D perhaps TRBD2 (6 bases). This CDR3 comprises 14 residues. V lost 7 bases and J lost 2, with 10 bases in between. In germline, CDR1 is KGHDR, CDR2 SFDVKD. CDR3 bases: TGTGCCACCAGCGGAGGGACTAACACCGGGGAGCTGTTTTTT. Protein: CATSGGTNTGELFF.

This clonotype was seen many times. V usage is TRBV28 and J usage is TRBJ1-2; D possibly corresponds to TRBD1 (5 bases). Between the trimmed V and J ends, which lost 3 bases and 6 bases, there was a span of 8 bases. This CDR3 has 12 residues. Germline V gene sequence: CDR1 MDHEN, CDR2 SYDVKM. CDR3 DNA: TGTGCCAGCAGTTTCGGGGGAGATGGCTACACCTTC. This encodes CASSFGGDGYTF.

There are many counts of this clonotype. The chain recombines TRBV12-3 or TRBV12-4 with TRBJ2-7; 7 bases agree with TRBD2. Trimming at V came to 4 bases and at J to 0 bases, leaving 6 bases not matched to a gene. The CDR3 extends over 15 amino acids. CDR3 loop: CASSSSGWSSYEQYF. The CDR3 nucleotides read TGTGCCAGCAGTTCTAGCGGCTGGAGCTCCTACGAGCAGTACTTC.

The CDR3 protein is CSARVVGFGQGNIQYF. In DNA form, the CDR3 reads TGCAGTGCTAGAGTAGTAGGGTTCGGACAGGGAAACATTCAGTACTTC. J is TRBJ2-4 and V is TRBV20-1; 8 bases are shared with TRBD1. The CDR3 extends over 16 amino acids. Per the germline V gene, CDR1 is DFQATT and CDR2 is SNEGSKA (reference sequence). V lost 1 base, J lost 6 bases, and 11 bases stayed unmatched.

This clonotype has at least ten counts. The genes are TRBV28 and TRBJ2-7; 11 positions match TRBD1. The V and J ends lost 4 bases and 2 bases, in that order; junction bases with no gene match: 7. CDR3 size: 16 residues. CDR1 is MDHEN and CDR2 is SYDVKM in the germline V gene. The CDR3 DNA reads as TGTGCCAGCAGTTCGGACAGGGGGCGTCTTACCTACGAGCAGTACTTC. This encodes CASSSDRGRLTYEQYF.

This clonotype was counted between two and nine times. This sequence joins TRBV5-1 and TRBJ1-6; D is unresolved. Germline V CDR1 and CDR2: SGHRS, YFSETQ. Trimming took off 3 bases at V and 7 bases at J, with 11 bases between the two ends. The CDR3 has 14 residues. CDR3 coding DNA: TGCGCCAGCAGCTCGGTTGGAGAGAATTCACCCCTCCACTTT. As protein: CASSSVGENSPLHF.

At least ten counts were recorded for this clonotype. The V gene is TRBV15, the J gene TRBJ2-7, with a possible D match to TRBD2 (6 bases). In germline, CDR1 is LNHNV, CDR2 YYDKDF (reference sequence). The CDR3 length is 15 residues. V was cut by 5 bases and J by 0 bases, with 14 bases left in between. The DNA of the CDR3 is TGTGCCACCAGCGTGGGGACTTCGGGCTCCTACGAGCAGTACTTC. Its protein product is CATSVGTSGSYEQYF.

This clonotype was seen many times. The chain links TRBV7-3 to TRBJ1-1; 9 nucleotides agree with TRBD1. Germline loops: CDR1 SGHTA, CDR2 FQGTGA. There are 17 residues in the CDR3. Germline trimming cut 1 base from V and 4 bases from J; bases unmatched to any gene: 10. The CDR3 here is CASSLIGQGIGGTEAFF. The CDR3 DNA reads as TGTGCCAGCAGCTTAATAGGACAGGGGATCGGGGGCACTGAAGCTTTCTTT.